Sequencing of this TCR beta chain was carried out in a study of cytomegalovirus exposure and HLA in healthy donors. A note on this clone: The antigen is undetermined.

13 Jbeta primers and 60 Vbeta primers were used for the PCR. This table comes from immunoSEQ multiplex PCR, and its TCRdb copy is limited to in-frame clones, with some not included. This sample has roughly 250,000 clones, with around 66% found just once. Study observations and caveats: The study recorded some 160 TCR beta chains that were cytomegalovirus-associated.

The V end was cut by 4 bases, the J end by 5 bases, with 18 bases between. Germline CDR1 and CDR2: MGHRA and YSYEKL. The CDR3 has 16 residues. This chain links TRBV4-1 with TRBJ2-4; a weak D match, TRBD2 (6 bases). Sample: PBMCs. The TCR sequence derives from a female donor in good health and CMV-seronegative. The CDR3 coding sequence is TGCGCCAGCAGCCTCCTTCCGGCGGGATTCGAAAACATTCAGTACTTC. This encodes CASSLLPAGFENIQYF.